This TCR beta chain was captured in a study of blood T cell repertoires in COVID-19. Overall study: The study drew acute and convalescent COVID-19 samples from the United States, Italy and Spain. From T cells, B-cell-depleted T cells, or PBMCs came the material, which was cDNA or gDNA.

Original data processing: For nucleated cells, counts were estimated from reference gene primer amplification. Clones were sequenced by immunoSEQ multiplex PCR, and TCRdb holds only the in-frame ones, with some missing. For V, J and clone size, that table is used; D and trimming come from the DNA. The sample records about 240,000 clones, around 83% being singletons. This clone has more than one count but fewer than ten. After removal of 2 bases from V and 5 bases from J, the junction contained 2 bases not matched to a gene. Germline V CDR1 and CDR2: SGHTA, FQGTGA. The length of the CDR3 is 16 residues.

The receptor comes from a man aged 25 to 40 who had recovered from COVID-19. The chain recombines TRBV7-3 with TRBJ2-2; TRBD2 aligns across 13 bases. What was sequenced was peripheral blood. The DNA of the CDR3 is TGTGCCAGCAGCTTAGGACTAGCGGGGGCTACCGGGGAGCTGTTTTTT. It is translated as CASSLGLAGATGELFF.